One sample yielded the 6 T cell receptor beta chains listed below, sequenced in a study of blood T cell repertoires in COVID-19. Produced via immunoSEQ multiplex PCR; TCRdb's table is partial and in-frame only. The sample includes roughly 12,000 clones, 73% of them seen just once. The specimen was peripheral blood. The receptors come from a human donor in a cohort sampled during active COVID-19.

The chain has TRBV25-1 and TRBJ1-5; D not resolved. V shed 6 bases and J shed 5 bases, with 14 bases lying between them. CDR3 length: 14 amino acids. The germline gives CDR1 MGHDK, CDR2 SYGVNS. In DNA, the CDR3 is TGTGCCAGCAGACTCGATAATATCGATCAGCCCCAGCATTTT. It encodes CASRLDNIDQPQHF.

The chain is built from TRBV28 and TRBJ1-5, with TRBD1 matching 8 bases. Per germline, CDR1 MDHEN and CDR2 SYDVKM. The length of the CDR3 is 16 residues. With 6 bases clipped from V and 1 base from J, the junction kept 8 bases outside the gene matches. The CDR3 nucleotides read TGTGCCAGCAGGGAAACAACAGGGGGAAGCAATCAGCCCCAGCATTTT. It encodes CASRETTGGSNQPQHF.

The chain carries TRBV18 and TRBJ2-7; a weak D match, TRBD1 (5 bases). Germline CDR1 is KGHSH and CDR2 is LQKENI. CDR3 length equals 13 residues. The V end was cut by 2 bases, the J end by 6 bases, with 11 bases between. CDR3 nucleotide sequence: TGTGCCAGCTCACCAGACAGTCTGGGCGAGCAGTACTTC. It yields the protein CASSPDSLGEQYF.

This clone has a handful of counts. CDR3: CASSPGGAEDQPQHF. CDR3 DNA: TGTGCCAGCTCACCGGGGGGGGCTGAGGATCAGCCCCAGCATTTT. The V gene is TRBV18, the J gene TRBJ1-5; perhaps TRBD1 as D (6 bases). Looked up from germline, CDR1 is KGHSH and CDR2 is LQKENI. V was cut by 3 bases and J by 5 bases, with 14 bases left in between. The CDR3 length is 15 residues.

The V and J genes are TRBV5-1 and TRBJ1-1; TRBD1 might be the D (5 bases). There are 14 residues in the CDR3. CDR1 and CDR2 from the germline V gene are SGHRS and YFSETQ. V lost 6 bases to trimming and J lost 5 bases, with 17 bases between them. CDR3 protein: CASTPYGGLTEAFF. CDR3 DNA: TGCGCCAGCACCCCATACGGGGGGTTGACTGAAGCTTTCTTT.

The chain links TRBV6-2 or TRBV6-3 to TRBJ2-7; 8 bases are shared with TRBD1. V lost 1 base to trimming and J lost 4 bases; unmatched junction nucleotides: 6. Germline V lookup: CDR1 MNHEY, CDR2 SVGEGT. The CDR3 totals 15 residues. The CDR3 coding sequence is TGTGCCAGCAGTTACTGGGGCAGGGGGCGTTACGAGCAGTACTTC. It specifies CASSYWGRGRYEQYF.